Below, 11 T cell receptor beta chains from the same sample are listed, as sequenced in a study of blood T cell repertoires in COVID-19. The table came from immunoSEQ multiplex PCR; TCRdb's copy has only in-frame clones and leaves some out. This table has some 66,000 clones, roughly 80% appearing once. Sequencing was carried out using peripheral blood. The receptors originated from a man aged 55 to 70 with acute or convalescent COVID-19.

This chain links TRBV29-1 with TRBJ1-5, with a weak D call TRBD1 (5 bases). The CDR3 covers 13 residues. Trimming removed 4 bases at V and 7 bases at J, with 14 bases between. Germline values: CDR1 SQVTM, CDR2 ANQGSEA. The CDR3 DNA is TGCAGCGTTGCCCCAGACAGAAGCCAGCCCCAGCATTTT. Amino acid sequence: CSVAPDRSQPQHF.

This clone was seen once. This rearrangement joins TRBV28 to TRBJ1-2, with D possibly being TRBD1 (5 bases). Germline values: CDR1 MDHEN, CDR2 SYDVKM. The CDR3 length is 16 residues. Trimming shortened V by 3 bases and J by 4 bases, and 18 bases separated the two germline ends. CDR3 sequence: CASSFATGRGIYGYTF. The DNA of the CDR3 is TGTGCCAGCAGTTTTGCTACGGGACGGGGGATCTATGGCTACACCTTC.

This clone has just one count. The chain links TRBV15 to TRBJ1-1, with TRBD1 identical over 7 bases. V lost 8 bases, J lost 3 bases, and 12 bases stayed unmatched. The CDR3 is 15 residues long. Germline V CDR1 and CDR2: LNHNV, YYDKDF (reference sequence). CDR3 residues: CATGTLQGKDTEAFF. CDR3 coding DNA: TGTGCCACCGGGACCTTACAGGGGAAGGACACTGAAGCTTTCTTT.

V is TRBV6-4 and J is TRBJ2-2, with D tentatively TRBD2 (5 bases). The CDR3 is 13 residues long. CDR1 and CDR2 (germline): MRHNA, SNTAGT. V shed 5 bases and J shed 6 bases, with 10 bases lying between them. The CDR3: CASSQEGPGELFF. The CDR3 coding sequence is TGTGCCAGCAGTCAAGAGGGTCCCGGGGAGCTGTTTTTT.

This clone has just one count. Other DNA sequences from this sample encode an identical CDR3 as well. The chain joins TRBV29-1 to TRBJ1-5; the match to TRBD1 covers 7 bases. The CDR3 extends over 12 amino acids. V was clipped by 4 bases and J by 4 bases; unmatched bases: 1. The germline CDR1 and CDR2 sequences are SQVTM and ANQGSEA. The CDR3 bases are TGCAGCGTTGGGACAGGTAATCAGCCCCAGCATTTT. Translated: CSVGTGNQPQHF.

The chain joins TRBV10-3 to TRBJ1-1, with D possibly TRBD1 on 6 matching bases. The CDR3 consists of 13 residues. Germline values: CDR1 ENHRY, CDR2 SYGVKD. V lost 3 bases to trimming and J lost 2 bases, with 7 bases between them. The CDR3 protein is CAISEQGNTEAFF. The CDR3, as DNA: TGTGCCATCAGTGAACAGGGAAACACTGAAGCTTTCTTT.

This clone occurred a few times. J is TRBJ2-1 and V is TRBV11-2; 13 bases match TRBD2. Germline lookup yields CDR1 SGHAT and CDR2 FQNNGV. V shed 6 bases, J shed 2 bases, and the junction held 7 bases outside the gene matches. The CDR3 totals 17 residues. Written as DNA, the CDR3 is TGTGCCAGCAGTCGGGGACTAGCGGGGAGAACCTACAATGAGCAGTTCTTC. Translating it yields CASSRGLAGRTYNEQFF. Complete variable domain (other parts from reference TRBV11-2 and TRBJ2-1): EAGVAQSPRYKIIEKRQSVAFWCNPISGHATLYWYQQILGQGPKLLIQFQNNGVVDDSQLPKDRFSAERLKGVDSTLKIQPAKLEDSAVYLCASSRGLAGRTYNEQFFGPGTRLTVL.

The chain has TRBV6-5 and TRBJ1-2; a weak D match, TRBD1 (5 bases). The CDR3 is 14 amino acids. Germline CDR1 and CDR2: MNHEY and SVGAGI. The V end lost 7 bases, the J end lost 7 bases, and 19 bases lay between the germline ends. The CDR3 loop is CASTARRDSPGYTF. CDR3 nucleotide sequence: TGTGCCAGCACCGCACGACGGGACTCGCCTGGCTACACCTTC.

This chain uses TRBV7-9 with TRBJ1-6; TRBD1 might be the D (6 bases). This CDR3 has 15 amino acids. Trimming took off 5 bases at V and 7 bases at J, with 15 bases between the two ends. Germline CDR1 is SEHNR and CDR2 is FQNEAQ (reference sequence). As DNA, the CDR3 is TGTGCCAGCAGCCCAAGAGGACAGCAAAATTCACCCCTCCACTTT. As protein: CASSPRGQQNSPLHF.

This chain joins TRBV5-5 and TRBJ1-2; the D gene is possibly TRBD1 (5 bases). Germline CDR1 SGHKS, CDR2 YYEKEE (reference sequence). The CDR3 is 15 residues long. Trimming shortened V by 3 bases and J by 0 bases, and 12 bases separated the two germline ends. In DNA form, the CDR3 reads TGTGCCAGCAGCTCTCAGGGACTCTCTAACTATGGCTACACCTTC. It encodes CASSSQGLSNYGYTF.

The V and J genes are TRBV24-1 and TRBJ2-3; 9 positions agree with TRBD2. Germline CDR1 and CDR2: KGHDR and SFDVKD. V was pared by 1 base and J by 3 bases, with 4 bases of the junction left unmatched. The CDR3 has 16 residues. Here the CDR3 DNA reads TGTGCCACCAGTGATTTCCAGCGGGGGGTAACAGATACGCAGTATTTT. Translation: CATSDFQRGVTDTQYF.